This T cell receptor beta chain was obtained from a study of identical twins (dated by TCRdb to 2016 to 2017). For context, the study as a whole: TCR alpha and beta repertoires from monozygotic twins, unrelated adults of various ages and cord blood were deep-sequenced to test whether fetal clonotypes persist. Replicate twin experiments were performed at different times using different library preparation protocols to rule out contamination. Overall study outcomes, separate from this receptor: Compared with coincidental sharing between unrelated individuals, an excess of low generation-probability sequences was observed among out-of-frame TCR alpha sequences shared between twins. Because the same donors could not be followed over many years, the conclusions depended on cross-sectional statistical analysis. Out-of-frame TCR alpha sharing in monozygotic twins was systematically underestimated by recombination models, whereas sharing between unrelated individuals was in agreement with the recombination models. Abundant cord blood beta clonotypes carried fewer insertions; young adult naive repertoires showed a weaker similar trend, while memory repertoires showed none. In beta out-of-frame sequences, excess twin sharing was weaker, because having fewer shared sequences lowered the signal-to-noise ratio. Zero-insertion analyses could be partly confounded by invariant T cells such as MAIT and iNKT, although diverse VJ usage argued against such confounding for most clonotypes.

The library was produced with 5' RACE. TCRdb lists the instrument as Illumina HiSeq 2000. A universal primer binding site was introduced by template switching, and a unique molecular identifier was present in the final cDNA, enabling accurate counting of TCR cDNA molecules. Specific primers in the conserved constant-segment region were used to synthesize first-strand cDNA for the TCR alpha and beta chains. Each cDNA library was double barcoded, with a SMART-Mk sample barcode plus Illumina barcodes, to control for contamination. Two successive PCR steps introduced TruSeq adapter sequences along with Illumina sample barcodes. The TCR alpha and beta cDNA libraries were sequenced on the Illumina HiSeq platform using custom primers. The paper's processing steps were these. MiGEC processed the raw reads to extract unique molecular identifiers, while MiXCR was used to determine the CDR3 positions. Recombination models were inferred per individual with the repgenHMM and IGoR tools using an EM algorithm. Shared clonotypes were analyzed with the tcR package in R, and sharing was normalized by the product of cloneset sizes. To study raw recombination without the effects of thymic and clonal selection, out-of-frame nonproductive sequences were analyzed. The public reads were reprocessed in TCRdb via fastp at Q25 and MiXCR, keeping in-frame beta chains. Rows merge per CDR3 protein into single entries with the most common DNA and genes. For this entry, the V and J calls and clone size follow TCRdb and not the study's own pipeline. This sample comprises 350,000 to 600,000 distinct CDR3 sequences, 13% to 15% of them detected only once. 0.52% of the sample comes from the top ten.

The CDR3 runs 12 residues from the cysteine to the phenylalanine. The only DNA kept is the CDR3, 36 bases in frame from the first base. V is shortened by 3 bases, J by 7 bases, and the region joining them spans 10 bases. This clonotype was counted many times. Its target antigen remains unknown. Base qualities are not provided; no much larger clone lies one nucleotide away. Every donor in the study was a healthy Caucasian. The twin cohort comprised three pairs of female monozygotic twins, all aged roughly 18 to 30 years. CD4+ and CD8+ T cell populations were isolated with positive isolation kits from Invitrogen. The same data also contributed to another study, on yellow fever vaccine responses in identical twins. The second study also describes: The T cell response to vaccination in identical twins was reported by the authors to appear partly convergent and partly personalized. Focusing on identical twins, the study followed the T cell clones that responded to the vaccine, and did so with precision.

This receptor was identified in a woman aged 18 to 35 in good health. The chain is assembled from TRBV12-3 or TRBV12-4 and TRBJ2-7; the D segment could be TRBD1, given 6 matching bases. Sample: CD4+ T cells sorted from blood. CDR3 region: CASSLGTREQYF. The bases read TGTGCCAGCAGTTTGGGGACAAGAGAGCAGTACTTC.